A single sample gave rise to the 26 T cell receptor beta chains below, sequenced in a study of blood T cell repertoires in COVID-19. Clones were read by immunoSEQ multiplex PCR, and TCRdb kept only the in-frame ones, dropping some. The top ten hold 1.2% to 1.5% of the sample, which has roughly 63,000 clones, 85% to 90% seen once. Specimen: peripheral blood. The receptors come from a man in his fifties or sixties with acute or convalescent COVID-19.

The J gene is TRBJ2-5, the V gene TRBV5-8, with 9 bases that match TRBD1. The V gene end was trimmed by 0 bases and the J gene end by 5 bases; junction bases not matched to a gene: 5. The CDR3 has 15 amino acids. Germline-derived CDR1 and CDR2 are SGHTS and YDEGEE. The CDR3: CASSLGDRVWETQYF. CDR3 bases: TGTGCCAGCAGCTTGGGGGACAGGGTCTGGGAGACCCAGTACTTC.

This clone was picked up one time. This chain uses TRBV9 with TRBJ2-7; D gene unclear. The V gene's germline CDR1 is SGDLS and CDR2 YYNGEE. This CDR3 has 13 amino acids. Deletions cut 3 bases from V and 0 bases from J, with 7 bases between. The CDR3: CASSALSSYEQYF. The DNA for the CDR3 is TGTGCCAGCAGCGCCTTGAGCTCCTACGAGCAGTACTTC.

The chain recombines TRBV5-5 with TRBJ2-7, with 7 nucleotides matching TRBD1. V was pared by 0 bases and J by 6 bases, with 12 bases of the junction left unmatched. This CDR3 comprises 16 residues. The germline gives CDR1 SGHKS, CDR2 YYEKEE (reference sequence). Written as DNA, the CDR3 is TGTGCCAGCAGCTTGGTCGGGACAGTCGTTCTAGGCGAGCAGTACTTC. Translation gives CASSLVGTVVLGEQYF. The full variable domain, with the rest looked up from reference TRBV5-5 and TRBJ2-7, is DAGVTQSPTHLIKTRGQQVTLRCSPISGHKSVSWYQQVLGQGPQFIFQYYEKEERGRGNFPDRFSARQFPNYSSELNVNALLLGDSALYLCASSLVGTVVLGEQYFGPGTRLTVT.

Written as DNA, the CDR3 is TGTGCCAGCAGCGGTACAGGGGGCGATCAGCCCCAGCATTTT. The encoded protein is CASSGTGGDQPQHF. The chain is built from TRBV7-8 and TRBJ1-5; 9 bases map to TRBD1. From germline, CDR1 is SGHVS and CDR2 FQNEAQ. The CDR3 length is 14 residues. V lost 5 bases and J lost 5; bases outside the gene matches: 4.

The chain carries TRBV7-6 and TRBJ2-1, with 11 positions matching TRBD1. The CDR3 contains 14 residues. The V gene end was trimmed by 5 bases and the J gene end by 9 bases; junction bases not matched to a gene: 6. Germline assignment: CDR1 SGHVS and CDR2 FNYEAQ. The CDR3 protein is CASSPGQGEGEQFF. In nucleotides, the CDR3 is TGTGCCAGCAGCCCGGGACAGGGGGAGGGTGAGCAGTTCTTC.

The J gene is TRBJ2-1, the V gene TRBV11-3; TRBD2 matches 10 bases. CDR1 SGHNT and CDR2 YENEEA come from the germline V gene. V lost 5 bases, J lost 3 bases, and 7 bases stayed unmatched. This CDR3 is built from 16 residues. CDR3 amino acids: CASSPPLAGVYNEQFF. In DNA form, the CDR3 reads TGTGCCAGCAGCCCCCCCCTAGCGGGAGTCTACAATGAGCAGTTCTTC.

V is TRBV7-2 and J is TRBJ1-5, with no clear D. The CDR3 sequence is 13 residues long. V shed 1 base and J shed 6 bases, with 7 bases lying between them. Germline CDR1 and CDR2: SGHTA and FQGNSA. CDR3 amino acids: CASSLGGGQPQHF. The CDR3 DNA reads TGTGCCAGCAGCTTAGGCGGAGGTCAGCCCCAGCATTTT.

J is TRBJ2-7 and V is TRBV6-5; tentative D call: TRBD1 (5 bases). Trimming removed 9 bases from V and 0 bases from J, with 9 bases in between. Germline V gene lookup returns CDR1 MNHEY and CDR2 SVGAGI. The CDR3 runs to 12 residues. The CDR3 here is CASGAYSYEQYF. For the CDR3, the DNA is TGTGCCAGTGGGGCGTACTCCTACGAGCAGTACTTC.

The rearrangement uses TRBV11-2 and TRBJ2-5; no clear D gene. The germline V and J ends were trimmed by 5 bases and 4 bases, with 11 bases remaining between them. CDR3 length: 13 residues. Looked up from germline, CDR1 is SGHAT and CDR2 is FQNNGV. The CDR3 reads CASSRDRGETQYF. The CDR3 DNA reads TGTGCCAGCAGCCGTGACCGCGGAGAGACCCAGTACTTC. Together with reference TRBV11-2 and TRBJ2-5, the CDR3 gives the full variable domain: EAGVAQSPRYKIIEKRQSVAFWCNPISGHATLYWYQQILGQGPKLLIQFQNNGVVDDSQLPKDRFSAERLKGVDSTLKIQPAKLEDSAVYLCASSRDRGETQYFGPGTRLLVL.

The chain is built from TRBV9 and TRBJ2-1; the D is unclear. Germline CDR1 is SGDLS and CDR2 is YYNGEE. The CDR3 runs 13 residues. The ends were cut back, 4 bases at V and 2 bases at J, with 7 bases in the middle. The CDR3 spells CASSLLPYNEQFF. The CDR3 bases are TGTGCCAGCAGCCTCCTCCCCTACAATGAGCAGTTCTTC.

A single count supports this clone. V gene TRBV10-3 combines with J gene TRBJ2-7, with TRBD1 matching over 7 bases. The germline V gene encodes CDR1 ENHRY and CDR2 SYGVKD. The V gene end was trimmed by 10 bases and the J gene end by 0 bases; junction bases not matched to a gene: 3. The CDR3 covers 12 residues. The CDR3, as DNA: TGTGCCAGCCGACAGGGCTCCTACGAGCAGTACTTC. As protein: CASRQGSYEQYF.

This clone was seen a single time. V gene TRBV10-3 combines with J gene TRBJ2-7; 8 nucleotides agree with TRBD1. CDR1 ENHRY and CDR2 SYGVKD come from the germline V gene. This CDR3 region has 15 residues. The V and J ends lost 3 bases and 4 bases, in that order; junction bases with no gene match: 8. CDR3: CAISDDRGPGYEQYF. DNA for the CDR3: TGTGCCATCAGTGACGACAGGGGCCCCGGGTACGAGCAGTACTTC.

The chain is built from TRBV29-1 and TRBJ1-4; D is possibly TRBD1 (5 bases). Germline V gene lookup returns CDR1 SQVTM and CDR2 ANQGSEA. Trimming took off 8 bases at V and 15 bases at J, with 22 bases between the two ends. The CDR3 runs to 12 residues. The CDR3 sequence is CSSLIRGGEVFF. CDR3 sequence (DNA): TGCAGCTCCCTGATTCGAGGAGGGGAAGTGTTTTTT.

CDR3 bases: TGTGCCAGCAGCGATCGGACAGTCTCTGGGGCCAACGTCCTGACTTTC. It specifies CASSDRTVSGANVLTF. V usage is TRBV2 and J usage is TRBJ2-6; a possible D gene is TRBD1 (6 bases). Per the germline V gene, CDR1 is SNHLY and CDR2 is FYNNEI. V shed 6 bases and J shed 0 bases, with 12 bases lying between them. CDR3 length: 16 amino acids.

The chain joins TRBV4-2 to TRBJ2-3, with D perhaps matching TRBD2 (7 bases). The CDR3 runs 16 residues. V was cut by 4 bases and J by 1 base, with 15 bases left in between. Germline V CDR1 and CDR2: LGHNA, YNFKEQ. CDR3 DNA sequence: TGTGCCAGCAGCCCGGGGGGCCTGCGGGGCACAGATACGCAGTATTTT. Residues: CASSPGGLRGTDTQYF.

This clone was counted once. The CDR3 DNA reads TGTGCCAGCAGCGAACGACTAGCGGGGCAGTTCTTC. Translating gives CASSERLAGQFF. The genes are TRBV5-4 and TRBJ2-1; 10 bases agree with TRBD2. CDR1 is SGHNT and CDR2 is YYREEE in the germline V gene (reference sequence). This CDR3 has 12 amino acids. With 4 bases clipped from V and 12 bases from J, the junction kept 4 bases outside the gene matches.

The CDR3 DNA reads as TGTGCCAGCAGACGCCCGGGGGATTACTATGGCTACACCTTC. Its translation is CASRRPGDYYGYTF. The chain combines TRBV28 with TRBJ1-2; D is perhaps TRBD1 (5 bases). CDR1 MDHEN and CDR2 SYDVKM come from the germline V gene. The CDR3 has 14 residues. Trimming shortened V by 6 bases and J by 3 bases, and 14 bases separated the two germline ends.

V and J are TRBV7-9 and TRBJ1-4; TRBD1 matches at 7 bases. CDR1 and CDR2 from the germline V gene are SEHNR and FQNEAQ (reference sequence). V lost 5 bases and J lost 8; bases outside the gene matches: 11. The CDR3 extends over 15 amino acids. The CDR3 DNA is TGTGCCAGCAGCCCCCAGGAGGGGGCAAGAGAAAAACTGTTTTTT. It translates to CASSPQEGAREKLFF.

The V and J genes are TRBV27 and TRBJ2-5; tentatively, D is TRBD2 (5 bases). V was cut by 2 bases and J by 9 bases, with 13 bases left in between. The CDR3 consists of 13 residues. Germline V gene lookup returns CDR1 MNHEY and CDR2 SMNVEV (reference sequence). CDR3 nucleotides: TGTGCCAGCAGTTTAAGAGGGCCCCTGGCCCAGTACTTC. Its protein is CASSLRGPLAQYF.

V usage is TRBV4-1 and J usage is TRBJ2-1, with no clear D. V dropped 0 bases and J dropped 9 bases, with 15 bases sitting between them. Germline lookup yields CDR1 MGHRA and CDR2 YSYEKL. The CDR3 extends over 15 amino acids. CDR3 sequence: CASSQELGRYGEQFF. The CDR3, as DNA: TGCGCCAGCAGCCAAGAGTTGGGCAGGTACGGTGAGCAGTTCTTC.

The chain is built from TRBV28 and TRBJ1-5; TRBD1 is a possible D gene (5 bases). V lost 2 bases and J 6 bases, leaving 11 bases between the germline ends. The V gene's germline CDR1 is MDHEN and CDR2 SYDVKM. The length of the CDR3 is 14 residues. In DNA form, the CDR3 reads TGTGCCAGCAGTTTAGGGGGGGATCGTCAGCCCCAGCATTTT. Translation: CASSLGGDRQPQHF.

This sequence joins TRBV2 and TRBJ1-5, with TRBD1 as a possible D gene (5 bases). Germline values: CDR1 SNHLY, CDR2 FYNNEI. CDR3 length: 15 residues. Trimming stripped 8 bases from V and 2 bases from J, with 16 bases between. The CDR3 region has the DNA TGTGCCAGCGGGGCCCTTTCGACGGGCAATCAGCCCCAGCATTTT. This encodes CASGALSTGNQPQHF.

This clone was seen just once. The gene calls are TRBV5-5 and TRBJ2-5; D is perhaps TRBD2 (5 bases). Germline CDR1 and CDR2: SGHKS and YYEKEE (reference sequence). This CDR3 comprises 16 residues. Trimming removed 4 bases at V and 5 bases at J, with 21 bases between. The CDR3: CASSPPPDGSGETQYF. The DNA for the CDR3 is TGTGCCAGCAGCCCCCCTCCTGACGGGTCGGGGGAGACCCAGTACTTC.

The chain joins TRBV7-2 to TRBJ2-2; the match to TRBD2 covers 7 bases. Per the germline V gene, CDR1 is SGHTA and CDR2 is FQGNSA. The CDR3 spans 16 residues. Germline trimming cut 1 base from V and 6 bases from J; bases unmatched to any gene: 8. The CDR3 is CASSLDGAGVAGELFF. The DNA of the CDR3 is TGTGCCAGCAGCTTAGATGGCGCGGGAGTTGCCGGGGAGCTGTTTTTT.

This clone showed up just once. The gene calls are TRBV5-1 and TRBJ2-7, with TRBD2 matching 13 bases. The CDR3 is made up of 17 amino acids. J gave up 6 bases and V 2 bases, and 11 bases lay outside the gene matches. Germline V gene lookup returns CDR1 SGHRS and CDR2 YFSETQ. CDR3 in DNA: TGCGCCAGCAGCTTTTTCACCCGACTAGCGGGAGGTGGCGAGCAGTACTTC. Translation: CASSFFTRLAGGGEQYF.

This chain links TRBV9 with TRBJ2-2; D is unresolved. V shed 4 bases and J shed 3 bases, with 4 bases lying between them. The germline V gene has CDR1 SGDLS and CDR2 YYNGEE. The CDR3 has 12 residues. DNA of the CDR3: TGTGCCAGCAGCCAGGACACCGGGGAGCTGTTTTTT. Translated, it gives CASSQDTGELFF.